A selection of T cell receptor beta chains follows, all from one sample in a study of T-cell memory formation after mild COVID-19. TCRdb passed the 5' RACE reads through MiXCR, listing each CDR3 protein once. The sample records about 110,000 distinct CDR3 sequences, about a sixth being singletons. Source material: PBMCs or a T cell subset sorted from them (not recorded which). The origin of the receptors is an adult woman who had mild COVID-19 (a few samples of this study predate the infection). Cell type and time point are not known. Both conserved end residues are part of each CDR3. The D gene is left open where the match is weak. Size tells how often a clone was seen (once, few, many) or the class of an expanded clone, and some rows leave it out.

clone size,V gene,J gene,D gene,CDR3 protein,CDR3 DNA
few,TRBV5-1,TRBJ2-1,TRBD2,CASSSRTSGYNEQFF,TGCGCCAGCAGCTCACGGACTAGCGGATACAATGAGCAGTTCTTC
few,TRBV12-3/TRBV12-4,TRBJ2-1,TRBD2,CASKFGLAGQERQFF,TGTGCCAGCAAATTCGGGCTAGCGGGCCAGGAGAGGCAGTTCTTC
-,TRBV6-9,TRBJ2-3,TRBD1,CASRDGQGVGDTQYF,TGTGCCAGCAGGGACGGACAGGGGGTTGGAGATACGCAGTATTTT
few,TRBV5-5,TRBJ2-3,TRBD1,CASSLQGLVTDTQYF,TGTGCCAGCAGCCTACAGGGGTTGGTGACAGATACGCAGTATTTT
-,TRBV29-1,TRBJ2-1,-,CSVELSAGYNEQFF,TGCAGCGTTGAATTATCTGCCGGCTACAATGAGCAGTTCTTC
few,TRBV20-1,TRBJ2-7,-,CSARDGGGSDYEQYF,TGCAGTGCTAGAGATGGGGGAGGATCCGACTACGAGCAGTACTTC
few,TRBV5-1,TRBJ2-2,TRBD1,CASSLAATGETGELFF,TGCGCCAGCAGCTTGGCCGCGACAGGGGAAACCGGGGAGCTGTTTTTT
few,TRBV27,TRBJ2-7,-,CASSLSVRASSYEQYF,TGTGCCAGCAGTTTATCGGTCAGGGCCAGCTCCTACGAGCAGTACTTC
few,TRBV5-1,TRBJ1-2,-,CASSLMGANGYTF,TGCGCCAGCAGCTTGATGGGGGCCAATGGCTACACCTTC
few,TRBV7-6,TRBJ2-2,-,CASSLSVGRGELFF,TGTGCCAGCAGCTTATCAGTAGGGCGAGGGGAGCTGTTTTTT
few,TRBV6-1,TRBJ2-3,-,CASSEAQWGTDTQYF,TGTGCCAGCAGTGAAGCGCAATGGGGCACAGATACGCAGTATTTT
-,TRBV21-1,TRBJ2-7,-,CASSKVSSGGPRSYEQYF,TGTGCCAGCAGCAAAGTTAGTAGCGGGGGGCCACGCTCCTACGAGCAGTACTTC
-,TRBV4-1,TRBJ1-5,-,CASSQVQGQPQHF,TGCGCCAGCAGCCAAGTCCAGGGTCAGCCCCAGCATTTT
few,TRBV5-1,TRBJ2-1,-,CASSSYLGPGNEQFF,TGCGCCAGCAGCTCTTACCTAGGACCCGGCAATGAGCAGTTCTTC
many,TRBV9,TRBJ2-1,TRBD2,CASSPDLAGGPLAYNEQFF,TGTGCCAGCAGCCCCGACCTAGCGGGAGGGCCATTAGCCTACAATGAGCAGTTCTTC
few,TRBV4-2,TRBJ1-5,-,CASSPEEGGGNQPQHF,TGTGCCAGCAGCCCCGAGGAGGGAGGTGGCAATCAGCCCCAGCATTTT
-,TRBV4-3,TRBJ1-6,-,CASSQDRSNSPLHF,TGCGCCAGCAGCCAAGATCGGAGTAATTCACCCCTCCACTTT
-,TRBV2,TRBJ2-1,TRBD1,CASSEVGTGDFTEDAEQFF,TGTGCCAGCAGTGAGGTGGGGACAGGGGACTTTACGGAGGACGCTGAGCAGTTCTTC
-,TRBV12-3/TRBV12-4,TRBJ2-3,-,CASSLSSGFRTDTQYF,TGTGCCAGCAGTTTATCTTCGGGCTTTCGCACAGATACGCAGTATTTT
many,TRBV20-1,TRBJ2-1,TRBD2,CSAQRELVNEQFF,TGCAGTGCTCAGCGGGAGCTTGTCAATGAGCAGTTCTTC
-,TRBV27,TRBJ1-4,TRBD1,CASQGATNEKLFF,TGTGCCAGCCAGGGGGCTACTAATGAAAAACTGTTTTTT
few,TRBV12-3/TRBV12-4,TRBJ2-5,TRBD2,CASSFRVAGGHSQETQYF,TGTGCCAGCAGTTTTCGAGTAGCGGGGGGCCATAGTCAGGAGACCCAGTACTTC
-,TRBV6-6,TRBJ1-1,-,CASSDGYMNTEAFF,TGTGCCAGCAGTGATGGGTACATGAACACTGAAGCTTTCTTT
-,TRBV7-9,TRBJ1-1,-,CASSSPGGGVVEAFF,TGTGCCAGCAGCTCCCCGGGCGGAGGCGTGGTTGAAGCTTTCTTT
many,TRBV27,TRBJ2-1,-,CASSRRGQLYNEQFF,TGTGCCAGCAGTCGCCGGGGACAACTGTACAATGAGCAGTTCTTC
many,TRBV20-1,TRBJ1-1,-,CSARGSLRTAEGTEAFF,TGCAGTGCTAGAGGGTCCTTGCGGACCGCCGAAGGCACTGAAGCTTTCTTT
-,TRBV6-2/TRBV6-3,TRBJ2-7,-,CASRFSYEQYF,TGTGCCAGCCGTTTCTCCTACGAGCAGTACTTC
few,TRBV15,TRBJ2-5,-,CATSRDRAQETQYF,TGTGCCACCAGCAGAGATCGCGCTCAAGAGACCCAGTACTTC
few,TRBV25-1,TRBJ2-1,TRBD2,CASSEALAGANEQFF,TGTGCCAGCAGTGAAGCTTTAGCGGGAGCGAATGAGCAGTTCTTC
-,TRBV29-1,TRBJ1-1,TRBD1,CSVTDRGGLNTEAFF,TGCAGCGTCACGGACAGGGGGGGGCTGAACACTGAAGCTTTCTTT
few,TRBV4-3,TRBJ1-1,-,CASSQEDRGGAEAFF,TGCGCCAGCAGCCAGGAGGACAGAGGAGGGGCTGAAGCTTTCTTT
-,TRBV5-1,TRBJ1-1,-,CASSLGTGVSTEAFF,TGCGCCAGCAGCTTGGGGACCGGCGTTAGCACTGAAGCTTTCTTT
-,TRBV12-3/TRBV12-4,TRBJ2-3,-,CASSFLGADTQYF,TGTGCCAGCAGTTTCTTGGGTGCAGATACGCAGTATTTT
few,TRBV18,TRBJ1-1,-,CASSPPGDTEAFF,TGTGCCAGCTCACCACCAGGGGACACTGAAGCTTTCTTT
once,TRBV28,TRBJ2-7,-,CASGVSIGYEQYF,TGTGCCAGCGGAGTGAGCATTGGATACGAGCAGTACTTC
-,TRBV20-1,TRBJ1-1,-,CKRTVNTEAFF,TGCAAAAGGACAGTGAACACTGAAGCTTTCTTT
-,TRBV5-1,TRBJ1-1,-,CASSLAGTNTEAFF,TGCGCCAGCAGCTTGGCAGGGACGAACACTGAAGCTTTCTTT
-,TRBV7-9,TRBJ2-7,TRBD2,CASSFPRGGSGYEQYF,TGTGCCAGCAGCTTCCCCAGAGGCGGGAGCGGGTACGAGCAGTACTTC
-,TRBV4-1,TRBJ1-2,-,CASSQETAVNYGYTF,TGCGCCAGCAGCCAAGAGACAGCGGTTAACTATGGCTACACCTTC
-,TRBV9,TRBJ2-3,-,CASSVIRTDTQYF,TGTGCCAGCAGCGTGATTCGCACAGATACGCAGTATTTT
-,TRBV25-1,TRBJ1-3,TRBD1,CASSEPGQEYSGNTIYF,TGTGCCAGCAGTGAGCCGGGACAGGAGTACTCTGGAAACACCATATATTTT
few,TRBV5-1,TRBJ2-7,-,CASSLDGADGSCYEQYF,TGCGCCAGCAGCTTGGACGGGGCAGACGGGAGCTGCTACGAGCAGTACTTC
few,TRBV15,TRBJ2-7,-,CATSRVVPGEQYF,TGTGCCACCAGCAGAGTGGTCCCCGGTGAGCAGTACTTC
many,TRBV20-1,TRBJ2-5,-,CSAKGGVGETQYF,TGCAGTGCCAAAGGAGGGGTCGGAGAGACCCAGTACTTC
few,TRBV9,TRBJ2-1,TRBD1,CASSVSRDRGDNEQFF,TGTGCCAGCAGCGTATCCCGGGACAGGGGAGACAATGAGCAGTTCTTC
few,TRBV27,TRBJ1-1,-,CASSLGGAGTEAFF,TGTGCCAGCAGTTTAGGGGGGGCGGGGACTGAAGCTTTCTTT
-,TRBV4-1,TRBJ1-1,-,CASSQVEGENTEAFF,TGCGCCAGCAGCCAAGTGGAGGGGGAGAACACTGAAGCTTTCTTT
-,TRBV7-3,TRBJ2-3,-,CASSLSGIATDTQYF,TGTGCCAGCAGCTTATCAGGGATCGCGACAGATACGCAGTATTTT
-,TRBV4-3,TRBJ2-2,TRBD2,CASRAGLAGELFF,TGCGCCAGCAGGGCGGGACTAGCCGGGGAGCTGTTTTTT
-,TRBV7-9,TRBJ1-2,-,CASSLLGYYGYTF,TGTGCCAGCAGCTTACTAGGATACTATGGCTACACCTTC
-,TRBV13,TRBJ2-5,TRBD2,CASSSFGLAGDLSRTQYF,TGTGCCAGCAGCTCCTTCGGACTAGCGGGGGATCTCAGCCGTACCCAGTACTTC
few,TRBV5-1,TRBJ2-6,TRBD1,CASSFPGQGALGANVLTF,TGCGCCAGCAGCTTCCCGGGACAGGGGGCGCTTGGGGCCAACGTCCTGACTTTC
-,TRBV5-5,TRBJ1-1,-,CASSIYRLNTEAFF,TGTGCCAGCAGCATATACAGGCTAAACACTGAAGCTTTCTTT
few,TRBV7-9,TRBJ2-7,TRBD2,CASSLSHSAASGSYEQYF,TGTGCCAGCAGCTTAAGCCACAGCGCTGCTAGCGGCTCCTACGAGCAGTACTTC
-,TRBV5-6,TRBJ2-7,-,CASSLSGNSYEQYF,TGTGCCAGCAGCTTATCGGGAAACTCCTACGAGCAGTACTTC
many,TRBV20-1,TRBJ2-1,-,CSAQAPNHNEQFF,TGCAGTGCCCAAGCACCGAACCACAATGAGCAGTTCTTC
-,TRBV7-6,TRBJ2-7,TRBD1,CASSLGGQPYEQYF,TGTGCCAGCAGCTTAGGGGGACAGCCCTACGAGCAGTACTTC